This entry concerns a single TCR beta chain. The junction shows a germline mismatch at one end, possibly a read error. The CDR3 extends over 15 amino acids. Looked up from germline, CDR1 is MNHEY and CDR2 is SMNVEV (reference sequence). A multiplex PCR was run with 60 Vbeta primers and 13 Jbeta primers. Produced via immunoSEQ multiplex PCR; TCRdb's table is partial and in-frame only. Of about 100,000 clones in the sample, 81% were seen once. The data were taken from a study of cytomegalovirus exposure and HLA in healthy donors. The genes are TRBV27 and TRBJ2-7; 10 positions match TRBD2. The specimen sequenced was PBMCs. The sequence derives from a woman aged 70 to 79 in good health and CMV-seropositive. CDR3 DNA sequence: TGTGCCGGCAGTTTAGCGGGAGGCTTAGCCTACGAGCAGTACTTC. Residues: CAGSLAGGLAYEQYF.